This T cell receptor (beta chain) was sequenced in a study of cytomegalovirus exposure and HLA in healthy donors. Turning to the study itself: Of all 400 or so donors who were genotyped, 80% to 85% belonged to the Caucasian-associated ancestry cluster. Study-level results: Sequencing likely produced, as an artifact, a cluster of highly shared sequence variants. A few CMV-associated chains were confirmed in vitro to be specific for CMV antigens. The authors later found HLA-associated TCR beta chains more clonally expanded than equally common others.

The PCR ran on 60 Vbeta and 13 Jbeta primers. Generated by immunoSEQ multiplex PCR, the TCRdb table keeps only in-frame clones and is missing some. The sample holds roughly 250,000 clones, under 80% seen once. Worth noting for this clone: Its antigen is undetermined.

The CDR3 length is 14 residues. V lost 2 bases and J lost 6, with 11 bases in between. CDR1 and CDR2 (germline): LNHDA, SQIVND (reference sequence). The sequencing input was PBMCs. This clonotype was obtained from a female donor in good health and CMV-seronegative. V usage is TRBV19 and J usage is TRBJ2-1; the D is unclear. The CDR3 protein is CASSIWASPNEQFF. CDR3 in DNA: TGTGCCAGTAGTATATGGGCGAGCCCCAATGAGCAGTTCTTC.